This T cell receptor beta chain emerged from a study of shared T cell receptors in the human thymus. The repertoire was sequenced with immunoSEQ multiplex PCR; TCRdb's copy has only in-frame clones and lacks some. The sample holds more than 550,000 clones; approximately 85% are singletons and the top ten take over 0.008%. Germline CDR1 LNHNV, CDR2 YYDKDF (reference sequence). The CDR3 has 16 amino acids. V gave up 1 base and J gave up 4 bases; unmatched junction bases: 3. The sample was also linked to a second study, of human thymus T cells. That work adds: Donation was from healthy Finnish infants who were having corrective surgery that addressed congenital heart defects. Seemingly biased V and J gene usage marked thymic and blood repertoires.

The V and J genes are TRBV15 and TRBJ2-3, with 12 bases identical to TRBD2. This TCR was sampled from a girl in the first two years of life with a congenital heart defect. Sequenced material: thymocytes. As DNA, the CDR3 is TGTGCCACCAGCAGAGTTCCTAGCGGGGGGGCAGATACGCAGTATTTT. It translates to CATSRVPSGGADTQYF. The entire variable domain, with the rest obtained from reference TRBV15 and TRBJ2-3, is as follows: DAMVIQNPRYQVTQFGKPVTLSCSQTLNHNVMYWYQQKSSQAPKLLFHYYDKDFNNEADTPDNFQSRRPNTSFCFLDIRSPGLGDTAMYLCATSRVPSGGADTQYFGPGTRLTVL.